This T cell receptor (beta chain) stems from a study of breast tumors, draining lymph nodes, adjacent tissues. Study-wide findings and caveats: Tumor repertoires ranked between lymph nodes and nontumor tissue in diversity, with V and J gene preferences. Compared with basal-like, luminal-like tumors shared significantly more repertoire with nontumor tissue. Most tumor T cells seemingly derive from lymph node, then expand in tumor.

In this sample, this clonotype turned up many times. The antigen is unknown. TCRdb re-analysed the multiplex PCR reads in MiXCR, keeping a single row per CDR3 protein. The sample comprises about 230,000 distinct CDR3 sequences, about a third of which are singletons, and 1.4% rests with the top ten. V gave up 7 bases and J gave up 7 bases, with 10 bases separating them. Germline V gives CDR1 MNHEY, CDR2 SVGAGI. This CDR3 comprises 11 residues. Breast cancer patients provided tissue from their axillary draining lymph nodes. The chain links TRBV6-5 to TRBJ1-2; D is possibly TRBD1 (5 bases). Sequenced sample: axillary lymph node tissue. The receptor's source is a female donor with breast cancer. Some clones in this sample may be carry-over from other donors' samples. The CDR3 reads CASIGGFGYTF. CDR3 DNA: TGTGCCAGCATCGGGGGGTTTGGCTACACCTTC.